What follows is one T cell receptor beta chain and its context. The CDR3 has 16 amino acids. Losses at the gene ends were 2 bases for V and 2 bases for J; bases not matched to a gene: 6. Germline V CDR1 and CDR2: MNHNY, SVGAGI (reference sequence). Original data processing: Reference gene primer amplification gave nucleated cell count estimates. The table came from immunoSEQ multiplex PCR; TCRdb's copy has only in-frame clones and leaves some out. V, J and clone size are taken as reported in that table, and D and trimming were inferred from the DNA itself. In the table there are about 44,000 clones, around four fifths of which are singletons. The data stem from a study of blood T cell repertoires in COVID-19. Study at large: The United States, Italy and Spain supplied acute and convalescent COVID-19 samples. T cells, B-cell-depleted T cells, or PBMCs supplied cDNA or gDNA.

The sample taken for sequencing was peripheral blood. This receptor was identified in a human donor in a cohort sampled during active COVID-19. The chain links TRBV6-6 to TRBJ2-5; 9 nucleotides match TRBD1. CDR3 DNA sequence: TGTGCCAGCAGTTACGCCGCCGGGACAGGGCAAGAGACCCAGTACTTC. It specifies CASSYAAGTGQETQYF.